This T cell receptor beta chain derives from a study of blood T cells in healthy people across ages. A second PCR of roughly 6 to 12 cycles used a sample-barcoded 5' primer and a J-beta primer mix. MiXCR was run by TCRdb on the 5' RACE reads, yielding one entry per CDR3 protein. The repertoire has over 550,000 distinct CDR3 sequences, approximately 30% of them found once; the top ten carry around a sixth. This clonotype was seen ten or more times. Its antigen is unidentified. Overall study findings and caveats: Significant beta diversity loss was already apparent by age about 42, declining roughly linearly.

V lost 3 bases, J lost 6 bases, and 2 bases stayed unmatched. The CDR3 extends over 15 amino acids. Germline V gene sequence: CDR1 SGHRS, CDR2 YFSETQ. The sequencing sample was made of blood. The source of this sequence is an elderly woman in good health. The chain has TRBV5-1 and TRBJ2-1, with 14 bases fitting TRBD2. The CDR3 coding sequence is TGCGCCAGCAGCTCGGGACTAGCGGGGGTCAATGAGCAGTTCTTC. It translates to CASSSGLAGVNEQFF.